Listed below are T cell receptor beta chains from one sample, sequenced in a study of cytomegalovirus exposure and HLA in healthy donors. Libraries were prepared by immunoSEQ multiplex PCR; TCRdb keeps only in-frame clonotypes and omits some of them. The sample has around 120,000 clones, 79% seen once; the top ten hold 3.5% to 4.5%. Sequenced input: PBMCs. The receptors derive from a man younger than 45 in good health and CMV-seropositive. Each CDR3 is given with its conserved first and last residue. The D gene is left open where the match is weak. Rows give clone size only sometimes, using once, few, many, or a class for an expanded clone.

V gene: TRBV11-2
CDR3 length: 14
J gene: TRBJ2-3
D gene: NA
clone size: NA
CDR3 protein: CASSSGRGTDTQYF
CDR3 DNA: TGTGCCAGCAGCTCGGGCCGGGGGACAGATACGCAGTATTTT

V gene: TRBV2
CDR3 length: 15
J gene: TRBJ2-3
D gene: TRBD2
clone size: few
CDR3 protein: CASSEGGGGTDTQYF
CDR3 DNA: TGTGCCAGCAGTGAAGGCGGGGGAGGCACAGATACGCAGTATTTT

V gene: TRBV19
CDR3 length: 14
J gene: TRBJ2-1
D gene: NA
clone size: NA
CDR3 protein: CASSATSFNNEQFF
CDR3 DNA: TGTGCCAGTAGTGCAACGAGCTTTAACAATGAGCAGTTCTTC

V gene: TRBV28
CDR3 length: 14
J gene: TRBJ2-7
D gene: TRBD1
clone size: NA
CDR3 protein: CASSGGTGVHEQYF
CDR3 DNA: TGTGCCAGCAGCGGCGGGACAGGGGTCCACGAGCAGTACTTC

V gene: TRBV7-2
CDR3 length: 15
J gene: TRBJ2-7
D gene: NA
clone size: NA
CDR3 protein: CASSLVPLAPREQYF
CDR3 DNA: TGTGCCAGCAGCTTAGTTCCGCTAGCCCCGCGCGAGCAGTACTTC

V gene: TRBV9
CDR3 length: 12
J gene: TRBJ1-2
D gene: TRBD1
clone size: NA
CDR3 protein: CASRTGEGGYTF
CDR3 DNA: TGTGCCAGTCGTACAGGGGAAGGGGGCTACACCTTC

V gene: TRBV2
CDR3 length: 12
J gene: TRBJ2-7
D gene: TRBD1
clone size: NA
CDR3 protein: CASRRQGYEQYF
CDR3 DNA: TGTGCCAGCAGACGACAGGGCTACGAGCAGTACTTC

V gene: TRBV4-3
CDR3 length: 16
J gene: TRBJ1-5
D gene: TRBD1
clone size: once
CDR3 protein: CASSQGWGQENQPQHF
CDR3 DNA: TGCGCCAGCAGCCAAGGATGGGGACAGGAAAATCAGCCCCAGCATTTT

V gene: TRBV11-2
CDR3 length: 15
J gene: TRBJ1-1
D gene: NA
clone size: NA
CDR3 protein: CASSQKGGSYTEAFF
CDR3 DNA: TGTGCCAGCAGCCAAAAGGGAGGGTCGTACACTGAAGCTTTCTTT

V gene: TRBV30
CDR3 length: 15
J gene: TRBJ2-7
D gene: TRBD2
clone size: once
CDR3 protein: CAWSLFLAGGYEQYF
CDR3 DNA: TGTGCCTGGAGTCTCTTTCTAGCGGGAGGGTACGAGCAGTACTTC

V gene: TRBV11-3
CDR3 length: 14
J gene: TRBJ2-1
D gene: TRBD2
clone size: NA
CDR3 protein: CASTGGSSYNEQFF
CDR3 DNA: TGTGCCAGCACGGGGGGGAGCTCCTACAATGAGCAGTTCTTC

V gene: TRBV9
CDR3 length: 16
J gene: TRBJ1-1
D gene: NA
clone size: NA
CDR3 protein: CASSVEPGLMNTEAFF
CDR3 DNA: TGTGCCAGCAGCGTAGAGCCAGGGCTGATGAACACTGAAGCTTTCTTT

V gene: TRBV12-5
CDR3 length: 16
J gene: TRBJ2-4
D gene: NA
clone size: NA
CDR3 protein: CASGLVPWRGENSQYF
CDR3 DNA: TGTGCTAGTGGTTTGGTCCCTTGGAGGGGTGAAAACAGTCAGTACTTC

V gene: TRBV30
CDR3 length: 14
J gene: TRBJ2-1
D gene: TRBD1
clone size: few
CDR3 protein: CAWGSGTGDNEQFF
CDR3 DNA: TGTGCCTGGGGCTCCGGGACAGGGGACAATGAGCAGTTCTTC

V gene: TRBV7-2
CDR3 length: 15
J gene: TRBJ2-1
D gene: TRBD2
clone size: NA
CDR3 protein: CASSLEAGGYYEQFF
CDR3 DNA: TGTGCCAGCAGCTTAGAAGCGGGGGGGTACTATGAGCAGTTCTTC

V gene: TRBV7-2
CDR3 length: 15
J gene: TRBJ2-1
D gene: NA
clone size: NA
CDR3 protein: CASSLWGTPYNEQFF
CDR3 DNA: TGTGCCAGCAGCTTATGGGGCACCCCCTACAATGAGCAGTTCTTC